This T cell receptor (beta chain) was profiled in a study of T cells expressing NK-cell markers. 5'RACE template switching with UMIs generated TCR beta cDNA. Reanalyzing the 5' RACE reads, TCRdb keeps one entry per CDR3 protein, without DNA. The sample totals hundreds of thousands of distinct CDR3 sequences. The CDR3 consists of 12 residues. Sequenced material: blood T cells: a sorted CD56 or NKG2C T cell subset, CD4+ or CD8+ T cells, or bulk PBMC T cells (not recorded which). The receptor's source is a man between 18 and 69 years old in good health. The chain combines TRBV12-3 or TRBV12-4 with TRBJ2-1. The chain's CDR3 is CASSLGFAKQFF.